Reported below is one T cell receptor (beta chain). This sample stems from a study of patients and donors after allogeneic stem cell transplantation. TCRdb fed the RT-PCR reads into MiXCR, producing one record per CDR3 protein. The repertoire holds 150,000 to 200,000 distinct CDR3 sequences, with about 30% as singletons. The TCR was taken from a human donor who was either an allogeneic HSCT recipient or a stem cell or donor lymphocyte infusion donor (not recorded which). It is not recorded whose cells these are; they may come from a transplant donor. The sample was blood, either unsorted or a sorted T cell fraction (not recorded which).

CDR3 bases: TGTGCCAGCAGCTTATCGGGACAGCACTTAGAGACCCAGTACTTC. Translated: CASSLSGQHLETQYF. V gene TRBV7-9 combines with J gene TRBJ2-5, with 7 bases aligning to TRBD1. This CDR3 spans 15 amino acids. V lost 2 bases and J lost 4; bases outside the gene matches: 7. Germline CDR1 and CDR2: SEHNR and FQNEAQ (reference sequence).